One sample yielded the 10 T cell receptor beta chains listed below, sequenced in a study of blood T cell repertoires in COVID-19. The data were produced by immunoSEQ multiplex PCR, yet TCRdb's version contains in-frame clones alone and is incomplete. The sample has about 48,000 clones; about 84% are singletons. The sample comprised peripheral blood. These receptors all stem from a woman aged 60-75 years with acute or convalescent COVID-19.

J is TRBJ1-1 and V is TRBV29-1; no clear D. This CDR3 is built from 13 residues. Trimming shortened V by 5 bases and J by 6 bases, and 16 bases separated the two germline ends. The germline gives CDR1 SQVTM, CDR2 ANQGSEA. The CDR3 DNA reads as TGCAGCGTTCGGCGGGAAGGTGAGGCTGAAGCTTTCTTT. Translating it yields CSVRREGEAEAFF.

The V and J genes are TRBV6-5 and TRBJ1-5; D gene unclear. The CDR3 covers 14 residues. Germline V gene sequence: CDR1 MNHEY, CDR2 SVGAGI. The V end lost 6 bases, the J end lost 0 bases, and 9 bases lay between the germline ends. CDR3 sequence reads: CASRPPGSNQPQHF. For the CDR3, the DNA is TGTGCCAGCAGGCCCCCGGGTAGCAATCAGCCCCAGCATTTT.

V gene TRBV5-1 combines with J gene TRBJ2-3; D is undetermined. CDR3 size: 14 residues. Trimming removed 1 base at V and 2 bases at J, with 8 bases between. Germline V gene data show CDR1 as SGHRS and CDR2 as YFSETQ. The CDR3 region is CASSLSPLTDTQYF. CDR3 DNA: TGCGCCAGCAGCTTGTCCCCCCTCACAGATACGCAGTATTTT. Together with reference TRBV5-1 and TRBJ2-3, the CDR3 gives the full variable domain: KAGVTQTPRYLIKTRGQQVTLSCSPISGHRSVSWYQQTPGQGLQFLFEYFSETQRNKGNFPGRFSGRQFSNSRSEMNVSTLELGDSALYLCASSLSPLTDTQYFGPGTRLTVL.

The J gene is TRBJ2-5, the V gene TRBV4-2; tentative D call: TRBD2 (6 bases). V was clipped by 4 bases and J by 4 bases, with 16 bases between them. The CDR3 spans 15 residues. In germline, CDR1 is LGHNA, CDR2 YNFKEQ. The CDR3 nucleotides are TGTGCCAGCAGCCTTTGGGTTTCGGGGGTAGAGACCCAGTACTTC. Translation gives CASSLWVSGVETQYF.

The chain uses TRBV30 and TRBJ2-7; maybe TRBD1 (6 bases). V was cut by 1 base and J by 2 bases, with 15 bases left in between. The CDR3 runs 15 residues. Germline V lookup: CDR1 GTSNPN, CDR2 SVGIG (reference sequence). CDR3 region: CAWSAKGGPTYEQYF. The CDR3 DNA follows: TGTGCCTGGAGTGCCAAAGGGGGACCGACCTACGAGCAGTACTTC.

This clone was picked up one time. The CDR3 loop reads CASSPFTSGISYEQYF. CDR3 sequence (DNA): TGTGCCAGCAGCCCCTTTACTAGCGGGATTTCCTACGAGCAGTACTTC. The V call is TRBV6-6, the J call TRBJ2-7; 10 nucleotides align to TRBD2. Germline assignment: CDR1 MNHNY and CDR2 SVGAGI (reference sequence). V shed 6 bases and J 1 base; nucleotides not matched to a gene: 9. The CDR3 is 16 residues long.

The CDR3 loop reads CASSLGLLSGGAETQYF. The CDR3 DNA sequence: TGTGCCAGCAGCTTAGGCCTTTTGAGCGGGGGGGCGGAGACCCAGTACTTC. The chain joins TRBV7-9 to TRBJ2-5; TRBD2 matches 10 bases. V gave up 1 base and J gave up 5 bases; unmatched junction bases: 10. The CDR3 runs to 17 residues. Germline assignment: CDR1 SEHNR and CDR2 FQNEAQ (reference sequence).

This chain links TRBV2 with TRBJ2-1, with 13 bases lining up with TRBD2. Germline V CDR1 and CDR2: SNHLY, FYNNEI. This CDR3 is built from 16 residues. Unmatched junction bases numbered 12, after V lost 7 bases and J lost 9 bases. In nucleotides, the CDR3 is TGTGCCAGCACCGAGACTAGCGGGAGGTTAAGGGGTGAGCAGTTCTTC. As protein: CASTETSGRLRGEQFF.

V and J are TRBV11-2 and TRBJ1-6; 7 bases map to TRBD1. From germline, CDR1 is SGHAT and CDR2 FQNNGV. The trim removed 1 base at V and 9 bases at J, leaving 9 bases unmatched. CDR3 length: 16 amino acids. CDR3 sequence reads: CASSLGQGFGISPLHF. The CDR3 bases are TGTGCCAGCAGCTTAGGACAGGGATTTGGGATTTCACCCCTCCACTTT.

The genes are TRBV11-2 and TRBJ1-2, with 9 positions matching TRBD1. V shed 4 bases and J 3 bases; nucleotides not matched to a gene: 3. The length of the CDR3 is 14 residues. Germline CDR1 SGHAT, CDR2 FQNNGV. DNA for the CDR3: TGTGCCAGCAGCTCAGGGACAGGGTACTATGGCTACACCTTC. Its protein product is CASSSGTGYYGYTF.